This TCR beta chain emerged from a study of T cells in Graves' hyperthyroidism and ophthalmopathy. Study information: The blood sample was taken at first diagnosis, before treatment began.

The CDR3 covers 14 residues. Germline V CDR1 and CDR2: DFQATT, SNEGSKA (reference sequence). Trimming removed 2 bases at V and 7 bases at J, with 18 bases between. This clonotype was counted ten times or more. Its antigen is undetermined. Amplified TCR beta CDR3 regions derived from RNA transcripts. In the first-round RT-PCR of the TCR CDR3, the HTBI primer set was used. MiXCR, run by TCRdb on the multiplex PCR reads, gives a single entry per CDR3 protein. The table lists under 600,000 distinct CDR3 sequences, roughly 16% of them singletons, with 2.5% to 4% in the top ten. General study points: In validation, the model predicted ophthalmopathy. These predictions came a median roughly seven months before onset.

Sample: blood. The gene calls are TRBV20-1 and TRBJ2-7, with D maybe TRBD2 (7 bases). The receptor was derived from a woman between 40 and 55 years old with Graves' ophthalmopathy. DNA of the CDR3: TGCAGTGCTAGATCTGGGGGGGCCTATGGGGAGCAGTACTTC. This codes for CSARSGGAYGEQYF.